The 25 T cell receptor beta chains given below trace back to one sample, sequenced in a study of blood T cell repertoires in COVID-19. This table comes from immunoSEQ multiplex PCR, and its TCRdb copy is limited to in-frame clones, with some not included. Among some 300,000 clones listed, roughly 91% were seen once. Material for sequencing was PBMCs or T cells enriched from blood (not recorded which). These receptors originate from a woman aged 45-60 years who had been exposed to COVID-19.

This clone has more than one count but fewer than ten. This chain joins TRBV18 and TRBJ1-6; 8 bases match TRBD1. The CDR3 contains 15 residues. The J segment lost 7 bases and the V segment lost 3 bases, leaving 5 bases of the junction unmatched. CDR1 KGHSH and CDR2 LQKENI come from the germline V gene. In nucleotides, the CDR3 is TGTGCCAGCTCACCGCTACAGGGGGGGAATTCACCCCTCCACTTT. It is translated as CASSPLQGGNSPLHF.

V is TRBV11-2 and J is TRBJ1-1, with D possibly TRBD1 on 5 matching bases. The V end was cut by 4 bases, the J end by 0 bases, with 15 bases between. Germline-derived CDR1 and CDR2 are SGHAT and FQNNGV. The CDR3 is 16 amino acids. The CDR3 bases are TGTGCCAGCAGCTCTGTAGGTAAGGGGATGAACACTGAAGCTTTCTTT. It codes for CASSSVGKGMNTEAFF.

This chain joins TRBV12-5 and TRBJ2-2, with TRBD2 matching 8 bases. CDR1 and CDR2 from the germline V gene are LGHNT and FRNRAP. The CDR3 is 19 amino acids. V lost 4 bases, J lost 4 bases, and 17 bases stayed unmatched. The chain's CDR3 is CASGSKQPTGGGITGELFF. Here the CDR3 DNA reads TGTGCTAGTGGTTCAAAACAACCCACCGGGGGGGGCATCACCGGGGAGCTGTTTTTT.

This CDR3 reads CASSHDRNYGYTF. CDR3 nucleotide sequence: TGTGCCAGCAGCCACGACAGGAACTATGGCTACACCTTC. This chain uses TRBV28 with TRBJ1-2; D might be TRBD1 (6 bases). The CDR3 has 13 residues. The germline V gene encodes CDR1 MDHEN and CDR2 SYDVKM. V was cut by 6 bases and J by 2 bases, with 10 bases left in between.

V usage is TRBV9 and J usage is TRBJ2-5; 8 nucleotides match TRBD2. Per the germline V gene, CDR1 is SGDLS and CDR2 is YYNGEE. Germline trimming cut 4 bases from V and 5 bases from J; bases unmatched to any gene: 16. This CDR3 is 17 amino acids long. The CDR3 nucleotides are TGTGCCAGCAGCCCCCGCGGGGACGGGGGGGCCCCGGAGACCCAGTACTTC. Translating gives CASSPRGDGGAPETQYF.

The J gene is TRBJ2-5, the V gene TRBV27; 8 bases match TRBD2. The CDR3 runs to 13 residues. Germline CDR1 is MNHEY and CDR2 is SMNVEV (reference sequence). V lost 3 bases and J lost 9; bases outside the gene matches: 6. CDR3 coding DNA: TGTGCCAGCAGTTTTCTCCGGGGGGGAGCCCAGTACTTC. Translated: CASSFLRGGAQYF.

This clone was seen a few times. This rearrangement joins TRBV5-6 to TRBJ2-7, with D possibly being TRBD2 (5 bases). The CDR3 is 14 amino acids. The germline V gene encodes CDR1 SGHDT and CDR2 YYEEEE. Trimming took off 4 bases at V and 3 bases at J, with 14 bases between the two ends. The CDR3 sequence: CASSRVGAGYEQYF. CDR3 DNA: TGTGCCAGCAGCCGCGTCGGCGCGGGCTACGAGCAGTACTTC.

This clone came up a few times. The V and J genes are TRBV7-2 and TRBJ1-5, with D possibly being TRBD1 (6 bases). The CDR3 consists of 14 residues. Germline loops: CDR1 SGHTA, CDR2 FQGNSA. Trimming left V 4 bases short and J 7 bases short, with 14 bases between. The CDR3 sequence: CASSSMGAQQPQHF. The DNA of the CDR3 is TGTGCCAGCAGCTCGATGGGGGCACAACAGCCCCAGCATTTT.

The chain's CDR3 is CATLSGFLGNEQFF. The CDR3, as DNA: TGTGCCACCCTCTCAGGGTTCCTTGGGAATGAGCAGTTCTTC. This rearrangement joins TRBV10-3 to TRBJ2-1; possibly TRBD1 for D (5 bases). This CDR3 region has 14 residues. Deletions cut 10 bases from V and 7 bases from J, with 20 bases between. Germline-derived CDR1 and CDR2 are ENHRY and SYGVKD.

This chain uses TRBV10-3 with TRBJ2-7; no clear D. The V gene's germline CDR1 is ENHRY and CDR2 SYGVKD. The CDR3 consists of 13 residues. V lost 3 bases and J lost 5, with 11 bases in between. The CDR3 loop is CAISDTGVDEQYF. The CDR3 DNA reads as TGTGCCATCAGTGATACGGGTGTCGACGAGCAGTACTTC.

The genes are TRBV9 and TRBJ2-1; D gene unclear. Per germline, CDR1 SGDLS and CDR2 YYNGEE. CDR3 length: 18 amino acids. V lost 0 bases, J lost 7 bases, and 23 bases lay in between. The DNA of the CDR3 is TGTGCCAGCAGCGTAGCGGGTCGTCCGGAGCCATCTGAGAATGAGCAGTTCTTC. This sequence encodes CASSVAGRPEPSENEQFF.

As DNA, the CDR3 is TGTGCCAGCAGCCGATCCCTACAGGGTCCTGAGCAGTTCTTC. This sequence encodes CASSRSLQGPEQFF. V and J are TRBV3-1 (or the pseudogene TRBV3-2) and TRBJ2-1; tentative D call: TRBD1 (6 bases). Per germline, CDR1 LGHDT and CDR2 YNNKEL (reference sequence). The CDR3 is 14 residues long. V gave up 4 bases and J gave up 9 bases, with 16 bases separating them.

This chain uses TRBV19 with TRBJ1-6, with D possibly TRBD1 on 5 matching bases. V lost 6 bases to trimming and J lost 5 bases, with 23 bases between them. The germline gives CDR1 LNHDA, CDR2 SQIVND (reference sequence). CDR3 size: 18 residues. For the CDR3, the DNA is TGTGCCAGTAGCCTCGCTCGACAGTCGAAGTCCAATAATTCACCCCTCCACTTT. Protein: CASSLARQSKSNNSPLHF.

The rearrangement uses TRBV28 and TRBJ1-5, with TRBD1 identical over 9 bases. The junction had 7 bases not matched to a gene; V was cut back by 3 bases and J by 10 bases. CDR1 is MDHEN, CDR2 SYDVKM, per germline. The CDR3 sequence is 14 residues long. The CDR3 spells CASSFGQGSNPQHF. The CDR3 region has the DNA TGTGCCAGCAGTTTTGGACAGGGGAGCAATCCCCAGCATTTT.

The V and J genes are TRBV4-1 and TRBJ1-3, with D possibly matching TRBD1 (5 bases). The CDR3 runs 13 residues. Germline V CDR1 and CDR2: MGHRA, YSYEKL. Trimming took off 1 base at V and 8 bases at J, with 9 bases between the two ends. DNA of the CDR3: TGCGCCAGCAGCCAAGGGGGCTGGGACACCATATATTTT. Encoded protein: CASSQGGWDTIYF.

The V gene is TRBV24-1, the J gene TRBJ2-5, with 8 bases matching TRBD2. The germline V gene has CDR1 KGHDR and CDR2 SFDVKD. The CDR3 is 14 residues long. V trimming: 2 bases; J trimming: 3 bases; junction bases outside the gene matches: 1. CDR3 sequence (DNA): TGTGCCACCAGTGATTCGGGGGGGAAAGAGACCCAGTACTTC. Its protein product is CATSDSGGKETQYF.

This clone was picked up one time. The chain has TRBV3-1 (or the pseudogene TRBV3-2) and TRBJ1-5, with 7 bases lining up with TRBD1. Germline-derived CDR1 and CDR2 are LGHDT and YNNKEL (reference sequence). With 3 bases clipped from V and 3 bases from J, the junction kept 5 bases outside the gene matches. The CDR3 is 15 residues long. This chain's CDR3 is CASSHSRGDNQPQHF. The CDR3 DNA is TGTGCCAGCAGCCATAGCAGGGGGGACAATCAGCCCCAGCATTTT.

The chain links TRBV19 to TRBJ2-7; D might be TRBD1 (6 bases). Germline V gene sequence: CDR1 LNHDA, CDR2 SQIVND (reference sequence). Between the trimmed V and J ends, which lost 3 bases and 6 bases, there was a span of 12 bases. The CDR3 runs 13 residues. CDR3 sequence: CASSIQGSAEQYF. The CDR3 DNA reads TGTGCCAGTAGTATCCAGGGGTCGGCCGAGCAGTACTTC.

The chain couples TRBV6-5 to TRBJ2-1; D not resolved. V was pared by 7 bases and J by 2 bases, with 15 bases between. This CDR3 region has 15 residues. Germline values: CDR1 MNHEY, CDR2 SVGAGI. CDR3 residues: CASNPTDQAYNEQFF. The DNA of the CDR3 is TGTGCCAGCAACCCGACTGACCAAGCCTACAATGAGCAGTTCTTC.

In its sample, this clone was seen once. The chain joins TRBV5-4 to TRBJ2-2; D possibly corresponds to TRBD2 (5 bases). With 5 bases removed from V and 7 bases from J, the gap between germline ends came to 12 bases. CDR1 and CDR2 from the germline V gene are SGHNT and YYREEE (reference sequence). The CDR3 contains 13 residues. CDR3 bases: TGTGCCAGCAGTCTCGCTGGAGGCGGGGAGCTGTTTTTT. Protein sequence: CASSLAGGGELFF.

CDR3 amino acids: CASSWDRGQYEQFF. The CDR3 nucleotides read TGTGCCAGCAGCTGGGACAGGGGGCAGTATGAGCAGTTCTTC. This chain links TRBV5-4 with TRBJ2-1; 12 nucleotides align to TRBD1. CDR3 length: 14 amino acids. The V and J ends lost 3 bases and 8 bases, in that order; junction bases with no gene match: 3. The germline gives CDR1 SGHNT, CDR2 YYREEE (reference sequence).

DNA for the CDR3: TGTGCCAGCAGTTTATTCCGGGACAGGGCACAGAAGGGGGCCAACGTCCTGACTTTC. It specifies CASSLFRDRAQKGANVLTF. V gene TRBV27 combines with J gene TRBJ2-6; 9 bases agree with TRBD1. The CDR3 length is 19 residues. Germline assignment: CDR1 MNHEY and CDR2 SMNVEV (reference sequence). Trimming took 1 base from V and 4 from J; bases not matched to a gene: 11.

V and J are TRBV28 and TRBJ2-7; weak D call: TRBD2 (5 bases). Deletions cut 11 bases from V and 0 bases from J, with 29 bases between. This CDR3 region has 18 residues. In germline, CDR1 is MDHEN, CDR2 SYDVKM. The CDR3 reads CAASRGFNSGWHSYEQYF. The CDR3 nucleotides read TGTGCCGCGTCTCGCGGGTTCAACTCGGGCTGGCACTCCTACGAGCAGTACTTC.

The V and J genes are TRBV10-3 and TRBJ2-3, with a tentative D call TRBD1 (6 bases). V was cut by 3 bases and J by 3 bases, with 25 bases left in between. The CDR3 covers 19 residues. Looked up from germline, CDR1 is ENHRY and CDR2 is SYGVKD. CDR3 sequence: CAISESVPLVGAETDTQYF. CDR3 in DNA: TGTGCCATCAGTGAATCGGTCCCCCTAGTGGGGGCGGAGACAGATACGCAGTATTTT.

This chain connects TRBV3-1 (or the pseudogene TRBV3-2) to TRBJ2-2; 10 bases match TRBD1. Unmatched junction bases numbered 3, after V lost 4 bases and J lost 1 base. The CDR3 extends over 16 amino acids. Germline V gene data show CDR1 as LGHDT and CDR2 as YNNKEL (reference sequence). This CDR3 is CASSLRDRGNTGELFF. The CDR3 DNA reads TGTGCCAGCAGCCTCCGGGACAGGGGGAACACCGGGGAGCTGTTTTTT.